The 16 T cell receptor beta chains below all came from one sample that was sequenced in a study of T cells after yellow fever vaccination. One entry per CDR3 protein, called by TCRdb with MiXCR from the 5' RACE reads. The sample contains just under 600,000 distinct CDR3 sequences, approximately 12% of which appear only once. The sample consisted of PBMCs, taken on the day of the yellow fever booster vaccination. All receptors derive from a man aged 25-45 years who received the YFV17D yellow fever vaccine.

This chain connects TRBV20-1 to TRBJ2-3, with 9 bases that match TRBD1. This CDR3 region has 14 residues. CDR1 DFQATT and CDR2 SNEGSKA come from the germline V gene (reference sequence). The trim removed 5 bases at V and 3 bases at J, leaving 6 bases unmatched. In DNA, the CDR3 is TGCAGTGCTCGCAGGGACAGGGTAACAGATACGCAGTATTTT. It specifies CSARRDRVTDTQYF.

This clonotype has a handful of counts. V usage is TRBV29-1 and J usage is TRBJ2-1, with 11 bases lining up with TRBD2. V gave up 8 bases and J gave up 3 bases; unmatched junction bases: 6. This CDR3 spans 14 amino acids. Per germline, CDR1 SQVTM and CDR2 ANQGSEA. In DNA, the CDR3 is TGCAGCATCACCGGGACTAGCGGCTACAATGAGCAGTTCTTC. Protein: CSITGTSGYNEQFF.

This clonotype was picked up a small number of times. This rearrangement joins TRBV4-2 to TRBJ2-1; 8 bases line up with TRBD2. Germline CDR1 reads LGHNA; CDR2 reads YNFKEQ. Losses at the gene ends were 0 bases for V and 9 bases for J; bases not matched to a gene: 10. CDR3 length: 16 amino acids. This CDR3 is CASSQDLLGRAFEQFF. The DNA for the CDR3 is TGTGCCAGCAGCCAAGATCTGCTCGGGAGGGCCTTTGAGCAGTTCTTC.

Ten or more counts support this clonotype. The CDR3 spells CAWKTQAGGGNEQFF. In DNA, the CDR3 is TGTGCCTGGAAGACCCAGGCTGGGGGCGGCAATGAGCAGTTCTTC. The rearrangement links TRBV30 to TRBJ2-1; D perhaps matches TRBD1 (6 bases). Looked up from germline, CDR1 is GTSNPN and CDR2 is SVGIG (reference sequence). This CDR3 region has 15 residues. Between the trimmed V and J ends, which lost 4 bases and 6 bases, there was a span of 19 bases. Full variable domain (rest looked up from reference TRBV30 and TRBJ2-1): SQTIHQWPATLVQPVGSPLSLECTVEGTSNPNLYWYRQAAGRGLQLLFYSVGIGQISSEVPQNLSASRPQDRQFILSSKKLLLSDSGFYLCAWKTQAGGGNEQFFGPGTRLTVL.

The chain uses TRBV7-8 and TRBJ2-5; weak D call: TRBD1 (6 bases). The CDR3 extends over 14 amino acids. The germline V gene encodes CDR1 SGHVS and CDR2 FQNEAQ. V gave up 5 bases and J gave up 2 bases, with 12 bases separating them. CDR3 nucleotide sequence: TGTGCCAGCAGCGAATCAGGGGATCAAGAGACCCAGTACTTC. It specifies CASSESGDQETQYF.

This clonotype was picked up many times. The rearrangement links TRBV12-3 or TRBV12-4 to TRBJ2-7; no reliable D call. The CDR3 contains 12 residues. Trimming stripped 2 bases from V and 6 bases from J, with 8 bases between. The CDR3 is CASSLIVGEQYF. The CDR3 region has the DNA TGTGCCAGCAGTTTAATAGTGGGCGAGCAGTACTTC.

In this sample, this clonotype turned up many times. The chain links TRBV5-1 to TRBJ2-7; D is uncertain. V was cut by 4 bases and J by 0 bases, with 20 bases left in between. CDR1 SGHRS and CDR2 YFSETQ come from the germline V gene. The CDR3 runs 17 residues. Here the CDR3 DNA reads TGCGCCAGCAGCCTTCCCCCTCGCGATCCGTCCTCCTACGAGCAGTACTTC. It codes for CASSLPPRDPSSYEQYF.

The V gene is TRBV5-1, the J gene TRBJ2-5, with D hard to call. Per the germline V gene, CDR1 is SGHRS and CDR2 is YFSETQ. CDR3 length: 13 residues. V was pared by 0 bases and J by 5 bases, with 8 bases between. In DNA, the CDR3 is TGCGCCAGCAGCTTGGCAACTACGGAGACCCAGTACTTC. It translates to CASSLATTETQYF.

This clonotype has at least ten counts. The chain carries TRBV12-3 or TRBV12-4 and TRBJ1-3, with a tentative D call TRBD1 (5 bases). The ends were cut back, 5 bases at V and 9 bases at J, with 11 bases in the middle. The CDR3 covers 12 residues. CDR3 bases: TGTGCCAGCAGTCGACAGTTTTCCACCATATATTTT. Its protein product is CASSRQFSTIYF.

This rearrangement joins TRBV4-1 to TRBJ2-5; D ambiguous. Trimming took off 1 base at V and 5 bases at J, with 11 bases between the two ends. The CDR3 totals 14 residues. CDR1 and CDR2 from the germline V gene are MGHRA and YSYEKL. CDR3 nucleotides: TGCGCCAGCAGCCAAGTGGCCCAGTTGGAGACCCAGTACTTC. This translates into CASSQVAQLETQYF.

The chain employs TRBV24-1 and TRBJ2-3; D assignment may be TRBD1 or TRBD2 (6 bases each). V was cut by 3 bases and J by 1 base, with 10 bases left in between. CDR3 size: 15 residues. CDR1 and CDR2 (germline): KGHDR, SFDVKD. The CDR3 spells CATSDPRGRTDTQYF. CDR3 coding DNA: TGTGCCACCAGTGATCCTCGGGGGCGCACAGATACGCAGTATTTT.

The rearrangement joins TRBV7-2 to TRBJ2-2, with D possibly called TRBD1 or TRBD2 (5 bases each). There are 15 residues in the CDR3. CDR1 is SGHTA, CDR2 FQGNSA, per germline. The V end was cut by 7 bases, the J end by 1 base, with 13 bases between. CDR3 loop: CASTGARENTGELFF. DNA for the CDR3: TGTGCCAGCACCGGGGCCCGTGAGAACACCGGGGAGCTGTTTTTT.

Only a few counts were recorded for this clonotype. The chain combines TRBV20-1 with TRBJ2-2; D remains ambiguous. The CDR3 contains 14 residues. CDR1 is DFQATT and CDR2 is SNEGSKA in the germline V gene (reference sequence). Trimming removed 0 bases at V and 5 bases at J, with 10 bases between. CDR3 nucleotide sequence: TGCAGTGCTAGAGAGGTCCTTCTTACCGGGGAGCTGTTTTTT. Translating gives CSAREVLLTGELFF.

This chain joins TRBV11-2 and TRBJ2-5; 10 bases are shared with TRBD2. V shed 0 bases, J shed 5 bases, and the junction held 12 bases outside the gene matches. Germline CDR1 reads SGHAT; CDR2 reads FQNNGV. The CDR3 contains 18 residues. CDR3 residues: CASSLDSLAGENLETQYF. In DNA form, the CDR3 reads TGTGCCAGCAGCTTAGATTCCCTAGCGGGAGAGAATTTGGAGACCCAGTACTTC. The entire variable domain, with the rest obtained from reference TRBV11-2 and TRBJ2-5, is as follows: EAGVAQSPRYKIIEKRQSVAFWCNPISGHATLYWYQQILGQGPKLLIQFQNNGVVDDSQLPKDRFSAERLKGVDSTLKIQPAKLEDSAVYLCASSLDSLAGENLETQYFGPGTRLLVL.

This clonotype was recorded at least ten times. The CDR3 DNA follows: TGTGCCAGCAGCCCCGTTGCGCCTTTAGCGGACACAGATACGCAGTATTTT. This encodes CASSPVAPLADTDTQYF. The chain has TRBV4-2 and TRBJ2-3, with D possibly TRBD2 on 6 matching bases. This CDR3 contains 17 residues. Germline CDR1 is LGHNA and CDR2 is YNFKEQ. V gave up 4 bases and J gave up 2 bases, with 19 bases separating them.

The chain is built from TRBV7-9 and TRBJ2-5; D gene uncertain. The germline gives CDR1 SEHNR, CDR2 FQNEAQ (reference sequence). Trimming pared 4 bases from V and 1 base from J, leaving 13 bases between. This CDR3 is built from 15 residues. This CDR3 reads CASSSSVGIQETQYF. The CDR3, as DNA: TGTGCCAGCAGCTCCAGCGTGGGTATCCAAGAGACCCAGTACTTC.